Only a few counts were recorded for the clone carrying this TCR beta chain. What it recognizes is unknown. In germline, CDR1 is SGHTA, CDR2 FQGTGA. This CDR3 is 14 amino acids long. Trimming cost V 2 bases and J 5 bases, with 13 bases left between them. Libraries for TCR beta were made by quantitative 5'-RACE with molecular barcodes. TCRdb used MiXCR to reprocess the 5' RACE reads, holding one entry per CDR3 protein. The sample lists 330,000 or so distinct CDR3 sequences, less than 10% occurring once. The source of the sample is a study of CD8 T cells in ankylosing spondylitis. Findings and limits, study-wide: Reactive arthritis synovial fluid and blood previously showed some of these motif variants. The study identified a TCR beta motif of seven or eight highly homologous variants that appeared characteristic of ankylosing spondylitis blood.

Sequences were obtained from blood, either unsorted or a sorted T cell fraction (not recorded which). The sequence was obtained from a male donor with ankylosing spondylitis. The rearrangement joins TRBV7-3 to TRBJ2-7; D could derive from TRBD1 or TRBD2 (5 bases each). The DNA of the CDR3 is TGTGCCAGCAGCTTATCGGGGCCTGGCGACGAGCAGTACTTC. It codes for CASSLSGPGDEQYF.